Reported below is one T cell receptor (beta chain). TCRdb's table, derived via immunoSEQ multiplex PCR, lists solely in-frame clones and lacks some. The sample comprises about 240,000 clones, about 86% of which are singletons, and about 3.1% rests with the top ten. This sample was included in a study of blood T cell repertoires in COVID-19. Study in general: T cells, B-cell-depleted T cells, or PBMCs supplied cDNA or gDNA.

What was sequenced was peripheral blood. The source of this sequence is a woman younger than 45 who had recovered from COVID-19.

The CDR3 DNA is TGTGCCAGCAGCCCCGCGGGATCAAAAGAGACCCAGTACTTC. Protein product: CASSPAGSKETQYF. The V call is TRBV7-6, the J call TRBJ2-5, with D maybe TRBD2 (6 bases). Trimming shortened V by 5 bases and J by 3 bases, and 13 bases separated the two germline ends. The CDR3 is made up of 14 amino acids. Germline V gene data show CDR1 as SGHVS and CDR2 as FNYEAQ.